This T cell receptor (beta chain) was identified during a study of cytomegalovirus exposure and HLA in healthy donors. Germline V gene data show CDR1 as SGHNT and CDR2 as YENEEA. This CDR3 is built from 15 residues. Trimming removed 2 bases from V and 7 bases from J, with 15 bases in between. Profiled with immunoSEQ multiplex PCR; TCRdb holds only in-frame clones, not every one. The profile covers a few hundred thousand clones, with 85% to 95% appearing a single time and around 1% taken by the ten largest. The sequence derives from a woman between 18 and 29 years old in good health and CMV-seronegative. Sequencing was done on a sample of PBMCs. The chain uses TRBV11-3 and TRBJ2-1, with D unresolved. CDR3 in amino acids: CASSLNLIPSNEQFF. The DNA for the CDR3 is TGTGCCAGCAGCTTAAATCTAATCCCTAGTAATGAGCAGTTCTTC. Full variable domain (remainder filled in from reference TRBV11-3 and TRBJ2-1): EAGVVQSPRYKIIEKKQPVAFWCNPISGHNTLYWYLQNLGQGPELLIRYENEEAVDDSQLPKDRFSAERLKGVDSTLKIQPAELGDSAVYLCASSLNLIPSNEQFFGPGTRLTVL.